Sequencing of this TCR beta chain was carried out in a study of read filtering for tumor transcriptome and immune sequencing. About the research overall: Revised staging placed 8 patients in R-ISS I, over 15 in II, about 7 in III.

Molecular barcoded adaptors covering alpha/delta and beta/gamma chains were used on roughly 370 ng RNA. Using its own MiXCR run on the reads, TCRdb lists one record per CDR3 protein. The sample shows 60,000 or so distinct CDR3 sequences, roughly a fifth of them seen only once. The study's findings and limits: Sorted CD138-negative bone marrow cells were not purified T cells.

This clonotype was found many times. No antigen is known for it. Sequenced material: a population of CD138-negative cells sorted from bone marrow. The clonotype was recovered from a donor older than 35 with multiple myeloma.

CDR3 residues: CSVETGGNTGELFF. CDR3 DNA sequence: TGCAGCGTTGAGACAGGGGGGAACACCGGGGAGCTGTTTTTT. This rearrangement joins TRBV29-1 to TRBJ2-2; TRBD1 agrees at 9 bases. Germline V gene sequence: CDR1 SQVTM, CDR2 ANQGSEA. V was pared by 3 bases and J by 1 base, with 0 bases of the junction left unmatched. This CDR3 has 14 amino acids.